Below, one TCR beta chain is given with its context. The antigen is undetermined. V was cut by 4 bases and J by 3 bases, with 14 bases left in between. Germline assignment: CDR1 SGHRS and CDR2 YFSETQ. This CDR3 is 14 amino acids long. These data originate in a study of shared clonotypes between healthy human individuals. Study-level points and caveats: A few donors showed sharing of about 5.5% of naive CD4 clonotypes.

Produced via immunoSEQ multiplex PCR; TCRdb's table is partial and in-frame only. The data show around 1.9 million clones, 90% to 95% seen once. Naive CD8 cells lacked CD45RO and underwent positive selection for CCR7, leaving out terminally differentiated effector memory CD45RA+ cells. The sequence came from a man younger than 30 in good health. Some clones in this sample may be carry-over from other donors' samples. The gene calls are TRBV5-1 and TRBJ2-7; unclear D gene. The specimen sequenced was naive CD8+ T cells from PBMCs. The CDR3 region is CASSPYEYGYEQYF. The CDR3 region has the DNA TGCGCCAGCAGCCCGTACGAATATGGCTACGAGCAGTACTTC. Drawing the rest from reference TRBV5-1 and TRBJ2-7, the complete variable domain is KAGVTQTPRYLIKTRGQQVTLSCSPISGHRSVSWYQQTPGQGLQFLFEYFSETQRNKGNFPGRFSGRQFSNSRSEMNVSTLELGDSALYLCASSPYEYGYEQYFGPGTRLTVT.